This T cell receptor beta chain came from a study of cytomegalovirus exposure and HLA in healthy donors. A multiplex PCR was run with 60 Vbeta primers and 13 Jbeta primers. Method: immunoSEQ multiplex PCR; TCRdb's copy keeps in-frame clones and lacks some. Found here are 140,000 to 150,000 clones, roughly 79% of them singletons; the top ten hold 1.7%. Sequenced sample: PBMCs. The receptor was derived from a woman in her twenties or thirties in good health and CMV-seronegative.

The CDR3 DNA follows: TGTGCCAGCAGCGTAGCTGGGGGGACTGACTATGGCTACACCTTC. Protein: CASSVAGGTDYGYTF. The chain links TRBV9 to TRBJ1-2; the D gene is possibly TRBD1 (5 bases). Trimming removed 0 bases from V and 3 bases from J, with 12 bases in between. This CDR3 spans 15 amino acids. CDR1 is SGDLS and CDR2 is YYNGEE in the germline V gene.